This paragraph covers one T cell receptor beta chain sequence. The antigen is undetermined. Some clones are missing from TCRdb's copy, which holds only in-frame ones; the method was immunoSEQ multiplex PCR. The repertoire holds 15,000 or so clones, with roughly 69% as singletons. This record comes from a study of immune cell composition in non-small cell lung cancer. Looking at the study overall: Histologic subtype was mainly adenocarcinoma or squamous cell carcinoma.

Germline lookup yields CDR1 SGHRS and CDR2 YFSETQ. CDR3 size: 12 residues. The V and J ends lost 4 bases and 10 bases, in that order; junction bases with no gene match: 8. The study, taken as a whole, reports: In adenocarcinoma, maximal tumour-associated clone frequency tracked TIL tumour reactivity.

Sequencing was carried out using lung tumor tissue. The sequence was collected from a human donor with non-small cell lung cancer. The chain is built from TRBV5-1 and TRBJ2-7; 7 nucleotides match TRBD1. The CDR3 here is CASSLQGREQYF. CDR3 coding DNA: TGCGCCAGCAGCCTACAGGGGAGAGAACAGTACTTC.